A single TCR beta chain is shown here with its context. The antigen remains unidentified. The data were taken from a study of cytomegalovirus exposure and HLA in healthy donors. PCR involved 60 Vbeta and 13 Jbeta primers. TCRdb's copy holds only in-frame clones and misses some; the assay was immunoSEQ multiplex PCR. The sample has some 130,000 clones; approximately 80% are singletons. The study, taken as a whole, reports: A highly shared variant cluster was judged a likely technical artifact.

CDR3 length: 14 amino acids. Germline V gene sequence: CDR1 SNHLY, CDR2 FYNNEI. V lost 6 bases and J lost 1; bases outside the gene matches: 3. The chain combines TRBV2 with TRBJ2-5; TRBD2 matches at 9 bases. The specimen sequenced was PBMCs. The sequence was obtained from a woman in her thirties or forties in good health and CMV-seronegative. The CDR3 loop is CASRASGAQETQYF. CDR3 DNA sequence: TGTGCCAGCAGGGCTAGCGGGGCCCAAGAGACCCAGTACTTC.